The 16 T cell receptor beta chains reported below all come from one sample, sequenced in a study of blood T cells in healthy people across ages. A second 7 to 11 cycle PCR used barcoded and J-beta primers. TCRdb passed the 5' RACE reads through MiXCR, listing each CDR3 protein once. The table lists about 670,000 distinct CDR3 sequences, around 41% of them singletons, with 25% to 35% in the top ten. The sequenced sample consisted of blood. The source is an elderly man in good health.

This clonotype showed up just a few times. The rearrangement joins TRBV2 to TRBJ2-3; 7 bases match TRBD1. Germline loops: CDR1 SNHLY, CDR2 FYNNEI. The CDR3 is 13 amino acids. Germline trimming cut 6 bases from V and 1 base from J; bases unmatched to any gene: 1. Written as DNA, the CDR3 is TGTGCCAGCAGGGGACAGCGCACAGATACGCAGTATTTT. Protein product: CASRGQRTDTQYF.

To note about this clonotype: At one end the junction does not follow the germline gene, possibly because of a read error. The gene calls are TRBV7-2 and TRBJ2-7; TRBD1 matches at 8 bases. Looked up from germline, CDR1 is SGHTA and CDR2 is FQGNSA. The CDR3 runs to 14 residues. CDR3 in DNA: TGTGCCAGCAGCTTCTCAGGGGGCTCCTACAAGCAGTACTTC. Translated, it gives CASSFSGGSYKQYF.

V is TRBV20-1 and J is TRBJ2-1; 9 bases agree with TRBD2. Germline lookup yields CDR1 DFQATT and CDR2 SNEGSKA (reference sequence). After removal of 4 bases from V and 8 bases from J, the junction contained 12 bases not matched to a gene. This CDR3 comprises 15 residues. The CDR3 loop is CSATDSRTSVDEQFF. The DNA of the CDR3 is TGCAGTGCTACCGACTCCAGGACTAGCGTCGATGAGCAGTTCTTC.

The rearrangement links TRBV4-2 to TRBJ2-5; 7 bases line up with TRBD1. This CDR3 contains 15 residues. V shed 4 bases and J 9 bases; nucleotides not matched to a gene: 14. Germline CDR1 LGHNA, CDR2 YNFKEQ. CDR3 bases: TGTGCCAGCAGCCGTGATAGGGACAGCCGAGGGTCCCAGTACTTC. Residues: CASSRDRDSRGSQYF.

This clonotype has only a few counts. This rearrangement joins TRBV11-2 to TRBJ1-2; D not certain. This CDR3 has 13 residues. CDR1 and CDR2 (germline): SGHAT, FQNNGV. The germline V and J ends were trimmed by 2 bases and 4 bases, with 8 bases remaining between them. The CDR3 loop is CASSLTPSYGYTF. The CDR3 nucleotides read TGTGCCAGCAGCTTAACACCCAGCTATGGCTACACCTTC. Using reference TRBV11-2 and TRBJ1-2 for the parts outside the CDR3, the full variable domain is EAGVAQSPRYKIIEKRQSVAFWCNPISGHATLYWYQQILGQGPKLLIQFQNNGVVDDSQLPKDRFSAERLKGVDSTLKIQPAKLEDSAVYLCASSLTPSYGYTFGSGTRLTVV.

This clonotype was counted between two and nine times. V and J are TRBV7-2 and TRBJ2-1, with 13 bases aligning to TRBD2. The CDR3 is 17 residues long. Germline trimming cut 5 bases from V and 5 bases from J; bases unmatched to any gene: 9. The germline gives CDR1 SGHTA, CDR2 FQGNSA. CDR3 DNA sequence: TGTGCCAGCAGCCCGATACTAGCGGGAGGGCCCCACAATGAGCAGTTCTTC. Its translation is CASSPILAGGPHNEQFF.

V is TRBV29-1 and J is TRBJ2-1; 10 bases match TRBD1. The CDR3 is 14 amino acids. The V gene end was trimmed by 3 bases and the J gene end by 10 bases; junction bases not matched to a gene: 9. The germline gives CDR1 SQVTM, CDR2 ANQGSEA. CDR3 nucleotide sequence: TGCAGCGTTGATTATCCGGGACAGGGGAAGGAGCAGTTCTTC. This gives the protein CSVDYPGQGKEQFF.

The chain recombines TRBV28 with TRBJ1-6; D is possibly TRBD1 (5 bases). The CDR3 is 16 residues long. Looked up from germline, CDR1 is MDHEN and CDR2 is SYDVKM. The V end was cut by 3 bases, the J end by 7 bases, with 16 bases between. CDR3 sequence (DNA): TGTGCCAGCAGTTTTCATCTCACCAGGGTGAATTCACCCCTCCACTTT. Translation: CASSFHLTRVNSPLHF.

This chain links TRBV9 with TRBJ2-4; possibly TRBD1 for D (6 bases). The CDR3 sequence is 17 residues long. V gave up 3 bases and J gave up 3 bases, with 19 bases separating them. Germline CDR1 reads SGDLS; CDR2 reads YYNGEE. CDR3 coding DNA: TGTGCCAGCAGCGGGAGGTGGGACACCCAGCACAAAAACATTCAGTACTTC. It translates to CASSGRWDTQHKNIQYF.

This chain links TRBV20-1 with TRBJ2-1; no firm D call. This CDR3 is 14 amino acids long. V dropped 6 bases and J dropped 4 bases, with 16 bases sitting between them. CDR1 and CDR2 from the germline V gene are DFQATT and SNEGSKA (reference sequence). CDR3: CSAPPEEGYNEQFF. The CDR3, as DNA: TGCAGTGCCCCGCCAGAGGAAGGTTACAATGAGCAGTTCTTC.

This clonotype was counted between two and nine times. V and J are TRBV27 and TRBJ1-6; the D gene is possibly TRBD1 (6 bases). The CDR3 totals 16 residues. Deletions cut 1 base from V and 6 bases from J, with 13 bases between. CDR1 is MNHEY and CDR2 is SMNVEV in the germline V gene (reference sequence). The CDR3 protein is CASSLLLGRGNSPLHF. CDR3 nucleotides: TGTGCCAGCAGTTTATTACTCGGCAGGGGTAATTCACCCCTCCACTTT.

The chain carries TRBV20-1 and TRBJ1-2; possibly TRBD1 for D (6 bases). V was clipped by 5 bases and J by 5 bases, with 15 bases between them. The CDR3 is 13 residues long. CDR1 and CDR2 from the germline V gene are DFQATT and SNEGSKA (reference sequence). The CDR3 loop reads CSAFKGGGYGYTF. The CDR3 nucleotides are TGCAGTGCTTTCAAGGGGGGTGGGTATGGCTACACCTTC.

The sample holds many counts of this clonotype. The chain combines TRBV11-1 with TRBJ2-1; no reliable D call. The CDR3 is 14 amino acids. Germline lookup yields CDR1 SGHAT and CDR2 FQDESV (reference sequence). The V end lost 2 bases, the J end lost 7 bases, and 12 bases lay between the germline ends. The CDR3: CASSLKRPWNEQFF. The CDR3 DNA reads as TGTGCCAGCAGCTTAAAGAGACCCTGGAATGAGCAGTTCTTC. Filled out from reference TRBV11-1 and TRBJ2-1, the complete variable domain reads EAEVAQSPRYKITEKSQAVAFWCDPISGHATLYWYRQILGQGPELLVQFQDESVVDDSQLPKDRFSAERLKGVDSTLKIQPAELGDSAMYLCASSLKRPWNEQFFGPGTRLTVL.

The chain combines TRBV10-1 with TRBJ2-3; D is unclear. CDR1 is WNHNN, CDR2 SYGVQD, per germline (reference sequence). The ends were cut back, 0 bases at V and 1 base at J, with 2 bases in the middle. This CDR3 spans 13 amino acids. The CDR3 loop reads CASSESGTDTQYF. The CDR3 region has the DNA TGCGCCAGCAGTGAGTCGGGCACAGATACGCAGTATTTT.

This clonotype came up once. This chain connects TRBV5-1 to TRBJ1-4; D perhaps matches TRBD1 (5 bases). V lost 4 bases, J lost 12 bases, and 16 bases lay in between. The CDR3 sequence is 13 residues long. The germline V gene encodes CDR1 SGHRS and CDR2 YFSETQ. CDR3 amino acids: CASSDGRGDELFF. In nucleotides, the CDR3 is TGCGCCAGCAGCGACGGACGGGGGGATGAACTGTTTTTT.

The chain recombines TRBV28 with TRBJ2-5, with a possible D match to TRBD2 (5 bases). V gave up 7 bases and J gave up 5 bases, with 14 bases separating them. The CDR3 totals 13 residues. Germline assignment: CDR1 MDHEN and CDR2 SYDVKM. The CDR3 sequence is CASTDYRPETQYF. The CDR3 coding sequence is TGTGCCAGCACCGACTATCGGCCGGAGACCCAGTACTTC.